These 31 T cell receptor beta chains share one sample of origin, sequenced in a study of identical twins. TCRdb re-called the 5' RACE reads through MiXCR, storing one row per CDR3 protein. The sample gives around 570,000 distinct CDR3 sequences, approximately 10% of which show up once; 2.5% to 3% is in the top ten. This sample also appeared in a second study, on yellow fever vaccine responses in identical twins.

The sequenced sample consisted of PBMCs. These receptors were collected from a young woman in good health.

This clonotype was seen repeatedly, ten times or more. The chain uses TRBV12-3 or TRBV12-4 and TRBJ2-7, with TRBD1 as a possible D gene (6 bases). V shed 6 bases and J shed 5 bases, with 17 bases lying between them. The CDR3 sequence is 14 residues long. CDR3 DNA: TGTGCCAGCAGACTAAAGACAGGTTCCCACGAGCAGTACTTC. This translates into CASRLKTGSHEQYF.

This clonotype appeared a few times. The chain uses TRBV14 and TRBJ2-1, with D possibly TRBD2 on 5 matching bases. The CDR3 is made up of 17 amino acids. Deletions cut 4 bases from V and 0 bases from J, with 16 bases between. CDR1 is SGHDN and CDR2 is FVKESK in the germline V gene. The CDR3 protein is CASSLWPSPSSYNEQFF. The CDR3 region has the DNA TGTGCCAGCAGCCTCTGGCCTAGCCCGAGCTCCTACAATGAGCAGTTCTTC.

This clonotype was counted at least ten times. The chain combines TRBV27 with TRBJ2-1, with 12 nucleotides matching TRBD2. Germline CDR1 reads MNHEY; CDR2 reads SMNVEV (reference sequence). The V and J ends lost 2 bases and 10 bases, in that order; junction bases with no gene match: 6. CDR3 length: 15 amino acids. CDR3 sequence (DNA): TGTGCCAGCAGTTTACTAAGACTAGCGGGAGTCGAGCAGTTCTTC. This gives the protein CASSLLRLAGVEQFF.

This clonotype was detected only a few times. The chain has TRBV20-1 and TRBJ2-7, with TRBD1 matching 11 bases. The CDR3 runs 14 residues. The germline V gene has CDR1 DFQATT and CDR2 SNEGSKA (reference sequence). V lost 5 bases and J lost 2; bases outside the gene matches: 5. CDR3 loop: CSAHGGQGAYEQYF. CDR3 sequence (DNA): TGCAGTGCTCATGGGGGACAGGGGGCCTACGAGCAGTACTTC.

This clonotype was counted a few times. The V call is TRBV6-2 or TRBV6-3, the J call TRBJ2-7; D may be TRBD2 (6 bases). V shed 7 bases and J shed 2 bases, with 15 bases lying between them. Germline CDR1 is MNHEY and CDR2 is SVGEGT. CDR3 length: 14 residues. CDR3 amino acids: CASKMDRETYEQYF. In nucleotides, the CDR3 is TGTGCCAGCAAAATGGACCGGGAGACCTACGAGCAGTACTTC.

A few counts support this clonotype. This chain uses TRBV18 with TRBJ2-1, with D perhaps matching TRBD1 (6 bases). The CDR3 has 13 residues. Germline V gene sequence: CDR1 KGHSH, CDR2 LQKENI. Trimming pared 4 bases from V and 5 bases from J, leaving 9 bases between. CDR3 nucleotide sequence: TGTGCCAGCTCACGAGGGGGAGACAATGAGCAGTTCTTC. Amino acid sequence: CASSRGGDNEQFF.

V and J are TRBV7-9 and TRBJ2-7; D not resolved. CDR1 is SEHNR and CDR2 is FQNEAQ in the germline V gene (reference sequence). The germline V and J ends were trimmed by 5 bases and 2 bases, with 16 bases remaining between them. The CDR3 is 15 amino acids. CDR3 protein: CASSVGSGQTYEQYF. For the CDR3, the DNA is TGTGCCAGCAGCGTAGGGTCAGGCCAAACCTACGAGCAGTACTTC.

This chain links TRBV7-9 with TRBJ2-7; 7 bases match TRBD2. The CDR3 runs to 14 residues. The V gene's germline CDR1 is SEHNR and CDR2 FQNEAQ (reference sequence). V was pared by 5 bases and J by 5 bases, with 9 bases of the junction left unmatched. In nucleotides, the CDR3 is TGTGCCAGCAGCCCTCACGGGGGGATGGACGAGCAGTACTTC. Translating gives CASSPHGGMDEQYF.

This clonotype was counted a few times. The chain combines TRBV6-2 or TRBV6-3 with TRBJ2-7, with a possible D match to TRBD2 (6 bases). This CDR3 spans 14 amino acids. Trimming took 2 bases from V and 5 from J, leaving 13 bases between them. Germline CDR1 is MNHEY and CDR2 is SVGEGT. The CDR3 nucleotides read TGTGCCAGCAGTTACGGGGGACTGATCAACGAGCAGTACTTC. This gives the protein CASSYGGLINEQYF.

This clonotype was counted at least ten times. The chain is built from TRBV7-9 and TRBJ2-2; possibly TRBD1 for D (7 bases). The CDR3 totals 17 residues. V shed 3 bases and J shed 3 bases, with 17 bases lying between them. Germline lookup yields CDR1 SEHNR and CDR2 FQNEAQ (reference sequence). This CDR3 reads CASSFKDREEYTGELFF. The CDR3 DNA sequence: TGTGCCAGCAGCTTTAAAGACAGGGAGGAGTACACCGGGGAGCTGTTTTTT.

This clonotype was detected a few times. V usage is TRBV12-3 or TRBV12-4 and J usage is TRBJ2-3, with D hard to call. CDR3 length: 12 amino acids. The ends were cut back, 1 base at V and 8 bases at J, with 7 bases in the middle. In DNA, the CDR3 is TGTGCCAGCAGTTTAGGCAACCCTACGCAGTATTTT. Amino acid sequence: CASSLGNPTQYF.

This clonotype was detected ten times or more. The rearrangement joins TRBV4-1 to TRBJ2-7, with TRBD2 matching 9 bases. Trimming cost V 3 bases and J 4 bases; bases outside gene matches: 1. Germline loops: CDR1 MGHRA, CDR2 YSYEKL. The CDR3 extends over 13 amino acids. CDR3 DNA: TGCGCCAGCAGCCAGGGACTAGCATACGAGCAGTACTTC. This translates into CASSQGLAYEQYF.

The chain combines TRBV10-3 with TRBJ2-7; D is possibly TRBD1 (7 bases). V was pared by 7 bases and J by 7 bases, with 17 bases between. Germline assignment: CDR1 ENHRY and CDR2 SYGVKD. The CDR3 is 13 residues long. DNA of the CDR3: TGTGCCATCACCCAGGGGGGAGCGGGTGAGCAGTACTTC. This translates into CAITQGGAGEQYF.

This sequence joins TRBV4-1 and TRBJ2-7; tentatively, D is TRBD1 (6 bases). Germline values: CDR1 MGHRA, CDR2 YSYEKL. The CDR3 is made up of 16 amino acids. V gave up 3 bases and J gave up 0 bases, with 15 bases separating them. The DNA of the CDR3 is TGCGCCAGCAGCCAGGAAGACAGGCCAAGCTCCTACGAGCAGTACTTC. Its protein is CASSQEDRPSSYEQYF.

This clonotype was recorded at least ten times. The CDR3 nucleotides read TGTGCCAGCAGCTTGTCCGAGGGTTCACTCTACAATGAGCAGTTCTTC. This codes for CASSLSEGSLYNEQFF. J is TRBJ2-1 and V is TRBV5-6; perhaps TRBD2 as D (5 bases). V lost 1 base and J 3 bases, leaving 14 bases between the germline ends. The CDR3 has 16 amino acids. Germline CDR1 is SGHDT and CDR2 is YYEEEE.

The chain employs TRBV2 and TRBJ2-7, with 11 bases lining up with TRBD2. V lost 6 bases, J lost 6 bases, and 7 bases stayed unmatched. Germline CDR1 is SNHLY and CDR2 is FYNNEI. The CDR3 totals 14 residues. CDR3 protein: CASRVAGGPGEQYF. The CDR3 coding sequence is TGTGCCAGCAGGGTAGCGGGGGGGCCTGGCGAGCAGTACTTC.

This clonotype was seen repeatedly, ten times or more. This chain links TRBV12-3 or TRBV12-4 with TRBJ2-5; D tentatively fits TRBD1 or TRBD2 (6 bases each). The CDR3 is 13 amino acids. Trimming took 3 bases from V and 5 from J, leaving 10 bases between them. DNA for the CDR3: TGTGCCAGCAGTTTCCGAGGGGGGGAGACCCAGTACTTC. Translating it yields CASSFRGGETQYF.

This clonotype was seen many times. This chain links TRBV28 with TRBJ2-7; D is perhaps TRBD1 (6 bases). This CDR3 has 13 amino acids. Germline assignment: CDR1 MDHEN and CDR2 SYDVKM. Trimming removed 6 bases from V and 5 bases from J, with 14 bases in between. Written as DNA, the CDR3 is TGTGCCAGCAGGAAACTTGGGGACAACGAGCAGTACTTC. Amino acid sequence: CASRKLGDNEQYF. The full variable domain, completed using reference TRBV28 and TRBJ2-7, is DVKVTQSSRYLVKRTGEKVFLECVQDMDHENMFWYRQDPGLGLRLIYFSYDVKMKEKGDIPEGYSVSREKKERFSLILESASTNQTSMYLCASRKLGDNEQYFGPGTRLTVT.

There are many counts of this clonotype. The chain combines TRBV5-1 with TRBJ1-5, with D possibly being TRBD1 (5 bases). Per germline, CDR1 SGHRS and CDR2 YFSETQ. Deletions cut 1 base from V and 5 bases from J, with 10 bases between. This CDR3 has 14 amino acids. In DNA form, the CDR3 reads TGCGCCAGCAGCTTGTGGGGGGGTGATCAGCCCCAGCATTTT. Translation gives CASSLWGGDQPQHF. Supplemented by reference TRBV5-1 and TRBJ1-5, the full variable domain reads KAGVTQTPRYLIKTRGQQVTLSCSPISGHRSVSWYQQTPGQGLQFLFEYFSETQRNKGNFPGRFSGRQFSNSRSEMNVSTLELGDSALYLCASSLWGGDQPQHFGDGTRLSIL.

The genes are TRBV20-1 and TRBJ2-3; 8 bases are shared with TRBD2. The V segment lost 5 bases and the J segment 4 bases; nucleotides outside the gene matches: 2. Germline CDR1 DFQATT, CDR2 SNEGSKA (reference sequence). CDR3 size: 12 residues. The CDR3 nucleotides are TGCAGTGCTTTGCGGGAGGCAGATACGCAGTATTTT. Its protein product is CSALREADTQYF.

The chain links TRBV5-1 to TRBJ2-1; 9 positions agree with TRBD1. Germline V gene sequence: CDR1 SGHRS, CDR2 YFSETQ. CDR3 length: 14 amino acids. After removal of 7 bases from V and 5 bases from J, the junction contained 7 bases not matched to a gene. Here the CDR3 reads CASGRTGADNEQFF. CDR3 sequence (DNA): TGCGCCAGCGGACGGACAGGGGCCGACAATGAGCAGTTCTTC.

This clonotype was picked up a small number of times. The chain couples TRBV10-3 to TRBJ2-1; 11 nucleotides agree with TRBD2. Germline V gives CDR1 ENHRY, CDR2 SYGVKD. The CDR3 runs 15 residues. Unmatched junction bases numbered 5, after V lost 3 bases and J lost 7 bases. The CDR3 DNA sequence: TGTGCCATCAGTGAACGTAGCGGGGGGGTAAATGAGCAGTTCTTC. Amino acid sequence: CAISERSGGVNEQFF.

This clonotype was seen repeatedly, ten times or more. J is TRBJ2-3 and V is TRBV12-3 or TRBV12-4; a possible D gene is TRBD2 (5 bases). Trimming took off 1 base at V and 2 bases at J, with 10 bases between the two ends. The CDR3 length is 15 residues. CDR3 loop: CASSLGERFTDTQYF. DNA of the CDR3: TGTGCCAGCAGTTTAGGGGAGCGATTCACAGATACGCAGTATTTT.

J is TRBJ1-2 and V is TRBV29-1; D unclear. Germline assignment: CDR1 SQVTM and CDR2 ANQGSEA. The CDR3 contains 10 residues. Trimming stripped 2 bases from V and 8 bases from J, with 6 bases between. The CDR3 region has the DNA TGCAGCGTTGAAAATGGGGGCTACACCTTC. Translated: CSVENGGYTF. The whole variable domain, filled in from reference TRBV29-1 and TRBJ1-2, reads SAVISQKPSRDICQRGTSLTIQCQVDSQVTMMFWYRQQPGQSLTLIATANQGSEATYESGFVIDKFPISRPNLTFSTLTVSNMSPEDSSIYLCSVENGGYTFGSGTRLTVV.

This clonotype was recorded once. This sequence may be a read error, since a much larger clone differs from it by one base. The chain couples TRBV6-2 or TRBV6-3 to TRBJ2-1, with D maybe TRBD2 (5 bases). The CDR3 spans 14 residues. Germline-derived CDR1 and CDR2 are MNHEY and SVGEGT. The CDR3 spells CASSYEGPYNGQFF. The DNA of the CDR3 is TGTGCCAGCAGTTACGAGGGTCCCTACAATGGGCAGTTCTTC.

Many counts were recorded for this clonotype. V gene TRBV6-1 combines with J gene TRBJ2-1; 11 bases line up with TRBD2. This CDR3 has 16 amino acids. The V segment lost 5 bases and the J segment 0 bases; nucleotides outside the gene matches: 3. Germline loops: CDR1 MNHNS, CDR2 SASEGT. DNA for the CDR3: TGTGCCAGCAGTCGCGGACTAGCGGGCTCCTACAATGAGCAGTTCTTC. This encodes CASSRGLAGSYNEQFF.

This clonotype was observed at least ten times. The rearrangement links TRBV5-1 to TRBJ2-1; D is possibly TRBD1 (6 bases). The V end was cut by 1 base, the J end by 0 bases, with 14 bases between. Germline CDR1 SGHRS, CDR2 YFSETQ. CDR3 length: 17 amino acids. This CDR3 is CASSLQDSSSSYNEQFF. CDR3 coding DNA: TGCGCCAGCAGCTTGCAGGACAGCTCTAGCTCCTACAATGAGCAGTTCTTC.

This clonotype was seen at least ten times. The chain uses TRBV7-2 and TRBJ2-3; the D is unclear. V was cut by 4 bases and J by 3 bases, with 11 bases left in between. The CDR3 runs to 14 residues. CDR1 is SGHTA, CDR2 FQGNSA, per germline. The CDR3 is CASSSPHGTDTQYF. CDR3 coding DNA: TGTGCCAGCAGCTCGCCTCACGGAACAGATACGCAGTATTTT.

This clonotype was observed many times. The chain employs TRBV6-1 and TRBJ2-1, with 9 bases aligning to TRBD1. V shed 6 bases, J shed 0 bases, and the junction held 3 bases outside the gene matches. CDR3 length equals 15 residues. Per germline, CDR1 MNHNS and CDR2 SASEGT. This chain's CDR3 is CASRGQGVSYNEQFF. The CDR3 region has the DNA TGTGCCAGCAGGGGACAGGGCGTCTCCTACAATGAGCAGTTCTTC.

The chain recombines TRBV10-3 with TRBJ2-2; 9 nucleotides line up with TRBD2. The CDR3 runs 17 residues. V trimming: 0 bases; J trimming: 5 bases; junction bases outside the gene matches: 7. Germline assignment: CDR1 ENHRY and CDR2 SYGVKD. The chain's CDR3 is CAISESASGTETGELFF. CDR3 nucleotides: TGTGCCATCAGTGAGTCGGCTAGCGGGACCGAGACCGGGGAGCTGTTTTTT.

The chain couples TRBV6-1 to TRBJ2-3; 11 bases align to TRBD1. CDR1 is MNHNS, CDR2 SASEGT, per germline. The CDR3 consists of 13 residues. V trimming: 5 bases; J trimming: 8 bases; junction bases outside the gene matches: 3. In nucleotides, the CDR3 is TGTGCCAGCAGTCCCGGGACAGGGGGTACGCAGTATTTT. Its translation: CASSPGTGGTQYF.